These 8 T cell receptor beta chains were sequenced from one sample in a study of cytomegalovirus exposure and HLA in healthy donors. The PCR used 60 Vbeta and 13 Jbeta primers. This table comes from immunoSEQ multiplex PCR, and its TCRdb copy is limited to in-frame clones, with some not included. The table lists 150,000 to 200,000 clones, over 70% of them singletons. The sequenced sample was PBMCs. These receptors came from a woman aged 18-29 years in good health and CMV-seropositive.

This sequence joins TRBV5-6 and TRBJ2-6, with D perhaps matching TRBD1 (7 bases). Deletions cut 5 bases from V and 2 bases from J, with 11 bases between. Germline loops: CDR1 SGHDT, CDR2 YYEEEE. The CDR3 covers 15 residues. CDR3 nucleotides: TGTGCCAGCAGGGCCAGGGGGGCTGGGGCCAACGTCCTGACTTTC. This encodes CASRARGAGANVLTF.

V is TRBV19 and J is TRBJ2-3; 7 bases fit TRBD1. The J segment lost 2 bases and the V segment lost 3 bases, leaving 2 bases of the junction unmatched. CDR3 size: 14 residues. The germline CDR1 and CDR2 sequences are LNHDA and SQIVND (reference sequence). In DNA, the CDR3 is TGTGCCAGTAGTATTGGGACAGCCACAGATACGCAGTATTTT. Its translation: CASSIGTATDTQYF.

The chain carries TRBV11-3 and TRBJ2-7; the match to TRBD1 covers 7 bases. CDR3 length: 14 residues. After removal of 0 bases from V and 2 bases from J, the junction contained 1 base not matched to a gene. CDR1 and CDR2 from the germline V gene are SGHNT and YENEEA. CDR3 bases: TGTGCCAGCAGCTTAGAAGGGACAGCCTACGAGCAGTACGTC. It yields the protein CASSLEGTAYEQYV.

The V gene is TRBV6-5, the J gene TRBJ2-5; no clear D gene. Germline CDR1 is MNHEY and CDR2 is SVGAGI. The V and J ends lost 5 bases and 5 bases respectively, with 9 bases between them. This CDR3 comprises 12 residues. The DNA for the CDR3 is TGTGCCAGCAGTGCCCGAGGCGAGACCCAGTACTTC. Translated, it gives CASSARGETQYF.

This clone showed up just a few times. V and J are TRBV18 and TRBJ2-7, with 9 bases lining up with TRBD1. The V gene's germline CDR1 is KGHSH and CDR2 LQKENI. This CDR3 has 16 amino acids. The J segment lost 2 bases and the V segment lost 3 bases, leaving 8 bases of the junction unmatched. In DNA form, the CDR3 reads TGTGCCAGCTCACCCCCCGGAGGGACAGGGACCTACGAGCAGTACTTC. Protein sequence: CASSPPGGTGTYEQYF.

CDR3 DNA: TGTGCCAGCAGTTTCCAGGGTGTGGACAATGAGCAGTTCTTC. This codes for CASSFQGVDNEQFF. J is TRBJ2-1 and V is TRBV28, with D perhaps matching TRBD1 (5 bases). The CDR3 is 14 amino acids. The V end lost 3 bases, the J end lost 5 bases, and 11 bases lay between the germline ends. Germline CDR1 MDHEN, CDR2 SYDVKM.

The rearrangement uses TRBV27 and TRBJ2-7, with D possibly TRBD1 on 6 matching bases. Trimming took off 4 bases at V and 6 bases at J, with 16 bases between the two ends. Germline-derived CDR1 and CDR2 are MNHEY and SMNVEV (reference sequence). This CDR3 comprises 14 residues. The chain's CDR3 is CASSSSRGTGEQYV. CDR3 DNA: TGTGCCAGCAGTTCGAGCAGGGGAACGGGCGAGCAGTACGTC.

A few counts support this clone. V usage is TRBV6-1 and J usage is TRBJ1-4; 8 nucleotides match TRBD1. Germline loops: CDR1 MNHNS, CDR2 SASEGT. The CDR3 has 14 amino acids. Losses at the gene ends were 6 bases for V and 0 bases for J; bases not matched to a gene: 0. The CDR3 DNA is TGTGCCAGCAGGGACAGGGCAACTAATGAAAAACTGTTTTTT. As protein: CASRDRATNEKLFF.